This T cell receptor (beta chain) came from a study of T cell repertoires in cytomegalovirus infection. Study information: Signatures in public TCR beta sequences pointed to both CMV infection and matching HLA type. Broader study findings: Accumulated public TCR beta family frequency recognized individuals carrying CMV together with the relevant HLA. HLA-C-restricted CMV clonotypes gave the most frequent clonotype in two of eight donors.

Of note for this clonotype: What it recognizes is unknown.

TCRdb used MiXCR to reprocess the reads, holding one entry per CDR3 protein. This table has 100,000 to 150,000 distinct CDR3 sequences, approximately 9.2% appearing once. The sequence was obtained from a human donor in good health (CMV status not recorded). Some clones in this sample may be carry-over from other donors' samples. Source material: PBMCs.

In DNA form, the CDR3 reads TGCGCCAGCAGCTTGTCAAAGCCGTCCATTTCAGCCTACAATGAGCAGTTCTTC. This translates into CASSLSKPSISAYNEQFF. This chain links TRBV5-1 with TRBJ2-1, with no clear D. Looked up from germline, CDR1 is SGHRS and CDR2 is YFSETQ. Trimming cost V 1 base and J 2 bases, with 19 bases left between them. CDR3 size: 18 residues.